This TCR beta chain was found in a study of OX40 agonist ivuxolimab in advanced cancers. Looking at the study overall: Participants averaged approximately 65 years of age (range about 23 to 90) and were 82.7% male.

This clone showed up just a few times. Germline assignment: CDR1 MGHDK and CDR2 SYGVNS. There are 10 residues in the CDR3. V was pared by 7 bases and J by 7 bases, with 4 bases between. Profiled with immunoSEQ multiplex PCR; TCRdb holds only in-frame clones, not every one. This table has about 61,000 clones, about nine tenths appearing once. The sequence came from an adult with an advanced solid tumor such as melanoma, head and neck, liver or kidney cancer. V gene TRBV25-1 combines with J gene TRBJ2-2, with no clear D. Sequences were derived from CD4+ or CD8+ T cells sorted from blood, sampled in a trial of the OX40 agonist ivuxolimab. CDR3 loop: CASMGGELFF. In DNA form, the CDR3 reads TGTGCCAGCATGGGCGGGGAGCTGTTTTTT.